Presented here are 29 T cell receptor beta chains from one specimen sequenced in a study of Tregs in tolerant kidney transplant recipients (dated by TCRdb to about 2019). The library came from the immunoSEQ multiplex PCR assay. TCRdb stores this immuneACCESS table with in-frame sequences only. Part of the clones is absent; in the studies checked, under half of the shortfall reflects unresolved V genes, and no reason is known for the rest. Across this sample there are some 88,000 clones, with approximately 92% seen only once. Over 4% of the sample is held by the ten biggest clonotypes. The sequenced material came from CD8+ T cells from blood. All receptors come from a human donor in good health.

This chain connects TRBV7-8 to TRBJ2-7, with 7 bases fitting TRBD1. Germline CDR1 SGHVS, CDR2 FQNEAQ. The CDR3 totals 14 residues. Trimming removed 1 base from V and 4 bases from J; junction bases left unmatched: 4. This chain's CDR3 is CASSLGGGAYEQYF. In nucleotides, the CDR3 is TGTGCCAGCAGCTTAGGAGGGGGCGCATACGAGCAGTACTTC. Full variable domain (remainder filled in from reference TRBV7-8 and TRBJ2-7): GAGVSQSPRYKVAKRGQDVALRCDPISGHVSLFWYQQALGQGPEFLTYFQNEAQLDKSGLPSDRFFAERPEGSVSTLKIQRTQQEDSAVYLCASSLGGGAYEQYFGPGTRLTVT.

The J gene is TRBJ1-4, the V gene TRBV7-9; 7 bases are a match to TRBD1. This CDR3 is built from 13 residues. Per the germline V gene, CDR1 is SEHNR and CDR2 is FQNEAQ (reference sequence). J was trimmed by 10 bases and V by 0 bases; bases with no gene match: 2. CDR3 sequence reads: CASSLARGRKLFF. In nucleotides, the CDR3 is TGTGCCAGCAGCTTAGCCAGGGGGAGAAAACTGTTTTTT.

The V and J genes are TRBV29-1 and TRBJ2-5; 8 bases line up with TRBD1. CDR3 size: 14 residues. From germline, CDR1 is SQVTM and CDR2 ANQGSEA. V lost 6 bases to trimming and J lost 1 base; unmatched junction nucleotides: 7. The CDR3 bases are TGCAGCGTAGATCTGGACAGGGCCCAAGAGACCCAGTACTTC. It is translated as CSVDLDRAQETQYF.

The chain uses TRBV10-3 and TRBJ2-7; 12 bases are a match to TRBD2. Germline assignment: CDR1 ENHRY and CDR2 SYGVKD. V lost 7 bases, J lost 4 bases, and 5 bases stayed unmatched. The CDR3 extends over 14 amino acids. The CDR3 DNA is TGTGCCATCATGACGGGACTAGCGGGTTACGAGCAGTACTTC. Amino acid sequence: CAIMTGLAGYEQYF.

The rearrangement joins TRBV6-6 to TRBJ2-3; 10 bases map to TRBD2. This CDR3 has 14 residues. Trimming took 10 bases from V and 2 from J; bases not matched to a gene: 6. Germline-derived CDR1 and CDR2 are MNHNY and SVGAGI (reference sequence). This chain's CDR3 is CATSGTSDTDTQYF. The CDR3 DNA follows: TGTGCCACCTCCGGGACTAGCGACACAGATACGCAGTATTTT.

V usage is TRBV15 and J usage is TRBJ2-5, with D unresolved. This CDR3 comprises 13 residues. V was trimmed by 7 bases and J by 2 bases, leaving 11 bases between them. Germline lookup yields CDR1 LNHNV and CDR2 YYDKDF (reference sequence). CDR3 sequence (DNA): TGTGCCACCACGCCGAGGCGGCAAGAGACCCAGTACTTC. Residues: CATTPRRQETQYF.

V gene TRBV2 combines with J gene TRBJ1-5, with D uncertain. This CDR3 has 15 residues. Trimming removed 0 bases at V and 4 bases at J, with 10 bases between. Germline loops: CDR1 SNHLY, CDR2 FYNNEI. CDR3 nucleotide sequence: TGTGCCAGCAGTGAAGCGCTTCTAGGGAATCAGCCCCAGCATTTT. Protein product: CASSEALLGNQPQHF.

The chain joins TRBV10-3 to TRBJ1-1; D may be TRBD1 (6 bases). The V and J ends lost 6 bases and 1 base respectively, with 15 bases between them. The CDR3 spans 15 residues. Germline CDR1 ENHRY, CDR2 SYGVKD. The DNA of the CDR3 is TGTGCCATCAGCTCATACAGGGATTCGAACACTGAAGCTTTCTTT. Translated, it gives CAISSYRDSNTEAFF.

This chain joins TRBV13 and TRBJ2-6, with 12 bases aligning to TRBD2. The V gene end was trimmed by 5 bases and the J gene end by 3 bases; junction bases not matched to a gene: 11. This CDR3 has 19 amino acids. Germline V gene data show CDR1 as PRHDT and CDR2 as FYEKMQ (reference sequence). The CDR3 reads CASSAGLAGLGHGANVLTF. The CDR3 DNA reads as TGTGCCAGCAGCGCCGGACTAGCGGGGCTGGGTCATGGGGCCAACGTCCTGACTTTC.

The rearrangement uses TRBV4-2 and TRBJ2-5; unclear D gene. CDR1 is LGHNA, CDR2 YNFKEQ, per germline. V gave up 0 bases and J gave up 3 bases, with 14 bases separating them. This CDR3 comprises 16 residues. CDR3 sequence (DNA): TGTGCCAGCAGCCAAGAACAATTTTGGGCCGAAGAGACCCAGTACTTC. Encoded protein: CASSQEQFWAEETQYF.

The genes are TRBV4-1 and TRBJ2-1; D call uncertain. Germline loops: CDR1 MGHRA, CDR2 YSYEKL. The CDR3 loop spans 14 amino acids. The V and J ends lost 0 bases and 10 bases respectively, with 13 bases between them. The CDR3 coding sequence is TGCGCCAGCAGCCAAGAGTTTGGGTCCGAAGAGCAGTTCTTC. As protein: CASSQEFGSEEQFF.

The gene calls are TRBV19 and TRBJ2-1; D perhaps matches TRBD2 (5 bases). Between the trimmed V and J ends, which lost 7 bases and 0 bases, there was a span of 13 bases. The CDR3 sequence is 15 residues long. Looked up from germline, CDR1 is LNHDA and CDR2 is SQIVND (reference sequence). The CDR3 reads CASNPGRSSYNEQFF. The CDR3 DNA reads as TGTGCCAGTAATCCGGGGAGAAGCTCCTACAATGAGCAGTTCTTC.

The chain uses TRBV5-1 and TRBJ2-7, with D perhaps matching TRBD1 (6 bases). CDR1 is SGHRS, CDR2 YFSETQ, per germline. Deletions cut 1 base from V and 2 bases from J, with 10 bases between. The CDR3 has 14 amino acids. CDR3 DNA sequence: TGCGCCAGCAGCTTGATCGGGGACACCTACGAGCAGTACTTC. Protein product: CASSLIGDTYEQYF. The full variable domain, rest sourced from reference TRBV5-1 and TRBJ2-7, is KAGVTQTPRYLIKTRGQQVTLSCSPISGHRSVSWYQQTPGQGLQFLFEYFSETQRNKGNFPGRFSGRQFSNSRSEMNVSTLELGDSALYLCASSLIGDTYEQYFGPGTRLTVT.

This chain joins TRBV7-9 and TRBJ1-5, with D perhaps matching TRBD1 (5 bases). The CDR3 contains 14 residues. Trimming shortened V by 3 bases and J by 2 bases, and 8 bases separated the two germline ends. Germline CDR1 is SEHNR and CDR2 is FQNEAQ (reference sequence). CDR3 sequence (DNA): TGTGCCAGCAGCTTTACGGGGGGCAATCAGCCCCAGCATTTT. It is translated as CASSFTGGNQPQHF.

The chain combines TRBV10-3 with TRBJ2-1; 14 bases are shared with TRBD2. This CDR3 has 19 amino acids. The V gene end was trimmed by 3 bases and the J gene end by 1 base; junction bases not matched to a gene: 8. CDR1 and CDR2 from the germline V gene are ENHRY and SYGVKD. The DNA of the CDR3 is TGTGCCATCAGTGATCCGACTAGCGGGAGGGGGAGATCCTACAATGAGCAGTTCTTC. It yields the protein CAISDPTSGRGRSYNEQFF.

As to this clone: An end of the junction differs from the germline gene, which may be a read error. This chain uses TRBV7-9 with TRBJ1-1; 10 bases line up with TRBD1. Per germline, CDR1 SEHNR and CDR2 FQNEAQ (reference sequence). This CDR3 spans 11 amino acids. CDR3 in DNA: TGTGCCAGCAGCTTAGCCCGGGACAGGGGCTTT. This translates into CASSLARDRGF. Full variable domain (missing parts from reference TRBV7-9 and TRBJ1-1): DTGVSQNPRHKITKRGQNVTFRCDPISEHNRLYWYRQTLGQGPEFLTYFQNEAQLEKSRLLSDRFSAERPKGSFSTLEIQRTEQGDSAMYLCASSLARDRGFGQGTRLTVV.

A note on this clone: The CDR3 does not close with the conserved phenylalanine or tryptophan, likely indicating a read error. The DNA is omitted, as the CDR3 cannot be located on it reliably, and the CDR3 follows TCRdb's listing. The genes are TRBV9 and TRBJ1-1. The germline gives CDR1 SGDLS, CDR2 YYNGEE. The CDR3 contains 13 residues when both ends are counted. The CDR3 loop reads CASSPRRTHLLNP.

The chain carries TRBV6-6 and TRBJ2-1; 10 bases agree with TRBD2. CDR1 and CDR2 (germline): MNHNY, SVGAGI (reference sequence). V trimming: 4 bases; J trimming: 7 bases; junction bases outside the gene matches: 7. The CDR3 has 15 residues. The chain's CDR3 is CASSWLAGAGNEQFF. The CDR3 DNA sequence: TGTGCCAGCAGTTGGCTAGCGGGAGCGGGGAATGAGCAGTTCTTC.

This clone appeared a few times. This chain connects TRBV7-9 to TRBJ2-2, with 7 nucleotides matching TRBD1. CDR3 length: 15 amino acids. Germline V gene lookup returns CDR1 SEHNR and CDR2 FQNEAQ (reference sequence). V lost 7 bases, J lost 0 bases, and 5 bases stayed unmatched. In nucleotides, the CDR3 is TGTGCCAGCACCGACAGGGAGCCGAACACCGGGGAGCTGTTTTTT. Amino acid sequence: CASTDREPNTGELFF.

This rearrangement joins TRBV13 to TRBJ2-7, with 12 bases aligning to TRBD2. Looked up from germline, CDR1 is PRHDT and CDR2 is FYEKMQ (reference sequence). With 4 bases clipped from V and 0 bases from J, the junction kept 10 bases outside the gene matches. The CDR3 runs to 18 residues. DNA of the CDR3: TGTGCCAGCAGCTCCAGGACTAGCGGGATTTACAGCTCCTACGAGCAGTACTTC. This translates into CASSSRTSGIYSSYEQYF.

The rearrangement links TRBV6-5 to TRBJ2-5; D is unresolved. Between the trimmed V and J ends, which lost 6 bases and 2 bases, there was a span of 7 bases. CDR1 is MNHEY, CDR2 SVGAGI, per germline. The length of the CDR3 is 12 residues. The DNA for the CDR3 is TGTGCCAGCAGGACCTTTCAAGAGACCCAGTACTTC. It encodes CASRTFQETQYF.

The J gene is TRBJ1-4, the V gene TRBV29-1; D remains unclear. Germline V CDR1 and CDR2: SQVTM, ANQGSEA. The CDR3 totals 11 residues. V was cut by 5 bases and J by 4 bases, with 5 bases left in between. The CDR3 bases are TGCAGCGTTCGCGGTAATGAAAAACTGTTTTTT. Its protein is CSVRGNEKLFF.

This chain connects TRBV25-1 to TRBJ1-1; D not resolved. The CDR3 loop spans 13 amino acids. The V end lost 4 bases, the J end lost 3 bases, and 9 bases lay between the germline ends. Germline V gene sequence: CDR1 MGHDK, CDR2 SYGVNS. The CDR3 here is CASSAGGHTEAFF. For the CDR3, the DNA is TGTGCCAGCAGTGCCGGAGGGCACACTGAAGCTTTCTTT.

The chain combines TRBV27 with TRBJ2-7, with 11 nucleotides matching TRBD2. J lost 3 bases, V lost 8 bases, and 12 bases had no gene match. CDR3 length equals 16 residues. The germline V gene has CDR1 MNHEY and CDR2 SMNVEV (reference sequence). The CDR3 reads CASVSFSGRAYYEQYF. As DNA, the CDR3 is TGTGCCAGCGTCTCTTTTAGCGGGAGGGCCTACTACGAGCAGTACTTC.

The CDR3 nucleotides are TGTGCCAGCACTGGACAGGGAACTGAAGCTTTCTTT. It yields the protein CASTGQGTEAFF. J is TRBJ1-1 and V is TRBV2; 8 bases are shared with TRBD1. Germline V gene sequence: CDR1 SNHLY, CDR2 FYNNEI. CDR3 length: 12 amino acids. J lost 5 bases, V lost 7 bases, and 3 bases had no gene match. The variable domain in full, with the rest retrieved from reference TRBV2 and TRBJ1-1, is EPEVTQTPSHQVTQMGQEVILRCVPISNHLYFYWYRQILGQKVEFLVSFYNNEISEKSEIFDDQFSVERPDGSNFTLKIRSTKLEDSAMYFCASTGQGTEAFFGQGTRLTVV.

This rearrangement joins TRBV5-4 to TRBJ2-5; D is ambiguous. This CDR3 has 13 amino acids. The germline CDR1 and CDR2 sequences are SGHNT and YYREEE (reference sequence). The V gene lost 2 bases and the J gene lost 3 bases, with 8 bases spanning the gap. The CDR3 DNA follows: TGTGCCAGCAGCTTAAGCTTAGAAGAGACCCAGTACTTC. Translating gives CASSLSLEETQYF.

This clone is judged medium-sized (0.01 to 0.1%). The rearrangement joins TRBV11-2 to TRBJ1-1; the D is unclear. Germline V gives CDR1 SGHAT, CDR2 FQNNGV. The CDR3 extends over 15 amino acids. The ends were cut back, 1 base at V and 3 bases at J, with 12 bases in the middle. CDR3 protein: CASSLGGSVYTEAFF. In DNA form, the CDR3 reads TGTGCCAGCAGCTTAGGAGGATCGGTTTACACTGAAGCTTTCTTT.

This chain uses TRBV13 with TRBJ1-2; 10 nucleotides match TRBD1. The CDR3 spans 14 residues. V lost 6 bases and J lost 6; bases outside the gene matches: 7. Germline loops: CDR1 PRHDT, CDR2 FYEKMQ (reference sequence). The CDR3 DNA sequence: TGTGCCAGCAGTTCCGACAGGGGGCAAGATGGCTACACCTTC. Its translation: CASSSDRGQDGYTF.

This rearrangement joins TRBV29-1 to TRBJ2-6; 8 bases align to TRBD1. Germline trimming cut 7 bases from V and 7 bases from J; bases unmatched to any gene: 3. The CDR3 has 12 residues. Germline V CDR1 and CDR2: SQVTM, ANQGSEA. Here the CDR3 reads CSATGDANVLTF. Here the CDR3 DNA reads TGCAGCGCGACAGGGGACGCCAACGTCCTGACTTTC.